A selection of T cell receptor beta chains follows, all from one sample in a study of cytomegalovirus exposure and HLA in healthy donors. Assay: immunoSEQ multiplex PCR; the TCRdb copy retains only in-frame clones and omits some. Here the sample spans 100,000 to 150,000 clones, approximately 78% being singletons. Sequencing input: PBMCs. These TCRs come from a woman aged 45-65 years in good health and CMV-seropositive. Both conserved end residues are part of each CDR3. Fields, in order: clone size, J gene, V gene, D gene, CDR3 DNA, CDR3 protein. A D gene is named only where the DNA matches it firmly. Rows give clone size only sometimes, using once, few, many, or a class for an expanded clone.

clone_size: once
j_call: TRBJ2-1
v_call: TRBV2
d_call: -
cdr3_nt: TGTGCCAGCAGTGAGGACCAAAGGGCGGGCCCCCGAAATGAGCAGTTCTTC
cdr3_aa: CASSEDQRAGPRNEQFF

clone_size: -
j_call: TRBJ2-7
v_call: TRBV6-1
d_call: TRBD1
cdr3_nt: TGTGCCAGCAGTATACAGGGGGCATACGAGCAGTACTTC
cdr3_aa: CASSIQGAYEQYF

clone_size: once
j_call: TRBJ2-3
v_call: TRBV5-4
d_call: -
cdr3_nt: TGTGCCAGCAGCTTGATAGGGGAAGATACGCAGTATTTT
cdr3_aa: CASSLIGEDTQYF

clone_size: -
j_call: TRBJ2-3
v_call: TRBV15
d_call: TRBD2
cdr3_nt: TGTGCCACCAGCTTACAAGCGGGATTGCCGGGTGATACGCAGTATTTT
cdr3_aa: CATSLQAGLPGDTQYF

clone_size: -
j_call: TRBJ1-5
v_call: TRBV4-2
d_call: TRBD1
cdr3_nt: TGTGCCAGCAGCCAAGACCGGCAGGGGGCAGGTCAGCCCCAGCATTTT
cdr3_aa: CASSQDRQGAGQPQHF

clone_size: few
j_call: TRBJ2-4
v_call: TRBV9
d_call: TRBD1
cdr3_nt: TGTGCCAGCAGCGTAGATGGGGACAGCCTATTCGGTGGGGTAGCCAAAAACATTCAGTACTTC
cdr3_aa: CASSVDGDSLFGGVAKNIQYF

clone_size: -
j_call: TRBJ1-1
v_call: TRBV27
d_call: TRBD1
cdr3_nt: TGTGCCAGCAGTTCAATTGGACAGGGGAGGATGAACACTGAAGCTTTCTTT
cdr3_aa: CASSSIGQGRMNTEAFF

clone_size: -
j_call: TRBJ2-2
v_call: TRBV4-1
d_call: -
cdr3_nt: TGCGCCAGCAGCCAGGGGTTACTAGCTACCTCCGGGGAGCTGTTTTTT
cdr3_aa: CASSQGLLATSGELFF

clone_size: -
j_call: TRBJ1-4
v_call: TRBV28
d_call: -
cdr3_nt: TGTGCCAGCAGTACAGAAAGCTGGAAAGTCACTAATGAAAAACTGTTTTTT
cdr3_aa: CASSTESWKVTNEKLFF

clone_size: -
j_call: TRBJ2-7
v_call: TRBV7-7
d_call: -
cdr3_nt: TGTGCTAGCAGCTTATCCGAGGTTTGGGCAGGGGGAGGCGAGCAGTACTTC
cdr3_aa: CASSLSEVWAGGGEQYF

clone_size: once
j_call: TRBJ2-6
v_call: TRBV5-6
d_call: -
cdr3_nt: TGTGCCAGCAGCTTGCTTGGCAGCTCTGGGGCCAACGGCCTGACTTTC
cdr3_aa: CASSLLGSSGANGLTF

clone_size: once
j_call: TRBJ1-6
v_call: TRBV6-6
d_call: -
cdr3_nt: TGTGCCAGCAGTTACCAGGGCCCTTACTCACCCCTCCACTTT
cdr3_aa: CASSYQGPYSPLHF

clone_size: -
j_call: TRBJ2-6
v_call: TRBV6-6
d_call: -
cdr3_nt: TGTGCCAGCAGGTGGACGGGGAACTCTGGGGCCAACGTCCTGACTTTC
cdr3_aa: CASRWTGNSGANVLTF

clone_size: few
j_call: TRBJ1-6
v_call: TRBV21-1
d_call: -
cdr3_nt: TGTGCCAGCAGCAAAAACGCCGATCGGGTCAGGGAGGGTTCACCCCTCCACTTT
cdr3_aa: CASSKNADRVREGSPLHF

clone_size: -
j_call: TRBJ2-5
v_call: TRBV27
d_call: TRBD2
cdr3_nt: TGTGCCAGCAGTTCCGGGACTAGCAGCGAAGAGACCCAGTACTTC
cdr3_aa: CASSSGTSSEETQYF

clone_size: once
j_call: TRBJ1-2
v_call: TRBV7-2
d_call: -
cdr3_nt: TGTGCCAGCAGCTTCGACAGCTATGGCTACACCTTC
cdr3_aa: CASSFDSYGYTF

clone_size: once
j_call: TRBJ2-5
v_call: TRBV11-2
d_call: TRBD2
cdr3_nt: TGTGCCAGCAGCTTAGCTCTAGCGGGAGGGCAGCAAGAGACCCAGTACTTC
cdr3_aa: CASSLALAGGQQETQYF

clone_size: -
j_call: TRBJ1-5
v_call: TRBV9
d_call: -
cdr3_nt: TGTGCCAGCAGCGTAGGTGAGGGACAGCCCCAGCATTTT
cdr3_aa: CASSVGEGQPQHF

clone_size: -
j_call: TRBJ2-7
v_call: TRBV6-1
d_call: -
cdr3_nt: TGTGCCAGCACCCGAGGAACCCCCTACGAGCAGTACTTC
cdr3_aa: CASTRGTPYEQYF

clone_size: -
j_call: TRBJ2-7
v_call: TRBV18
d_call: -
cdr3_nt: TGTGCCAGCTCACCATCGGGAAACTCCTACGAGCAGTACTTC
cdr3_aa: CASSPSGNSYEQYF

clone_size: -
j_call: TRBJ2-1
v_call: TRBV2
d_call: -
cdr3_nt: TGTGCCAGCAGTGAAAGCGGACCCGCCTCGCAGTTCTTC
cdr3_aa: CASSESGPASQFF

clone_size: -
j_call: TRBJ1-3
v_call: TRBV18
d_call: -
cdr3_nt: TGTGCCAGCTCACCACTACCGACAGTTGGAAACACCATATATTTT
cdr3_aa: CASSPLPTVGNTIYF

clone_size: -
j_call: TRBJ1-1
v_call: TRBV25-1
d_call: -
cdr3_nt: TGTGCCAGCAGTCCCGCAGGGGTGAACACTGAAGCTTTCTTT
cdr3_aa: CASSPAGVNTEAFF

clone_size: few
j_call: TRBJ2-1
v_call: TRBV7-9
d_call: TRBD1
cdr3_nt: TGTGCCAGCAGCCCAGACAGGGGAGTGGGAAGGCAGTTCTTC
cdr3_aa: CASSPDRGVGRQFF

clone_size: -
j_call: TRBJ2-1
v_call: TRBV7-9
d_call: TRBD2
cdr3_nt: TGTGCCAGCAGCTCCGGACTAGCGGGAGCCTCCTACAATGAGCAGTTCTTC
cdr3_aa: CASSSGLAGASYNEQFF

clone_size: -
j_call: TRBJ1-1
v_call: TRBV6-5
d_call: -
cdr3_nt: TGTGCCAGCCGGAGGCAGGGGTTCACTGAAGCTTTCTTT
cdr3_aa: CASRRQGFTEAFF

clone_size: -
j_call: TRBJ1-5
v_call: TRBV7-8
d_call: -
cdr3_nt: TGTGCCAGCAGCTTATCTGCAGGGTGGTCGTATAGCAATCAGCCCCAGCATTTT
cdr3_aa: CASSLSAGWSYSNQPQHF

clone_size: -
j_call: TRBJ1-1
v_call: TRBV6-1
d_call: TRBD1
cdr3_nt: TGTGCCAGCAGATCCCTGACAGGGGGGCGGACTGAAGCTTTCTTT
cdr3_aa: CASRSLTGGRTEAFF

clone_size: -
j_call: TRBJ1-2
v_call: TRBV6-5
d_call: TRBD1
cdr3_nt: TGTGCCAGCAGTCTCCGGGACAGGGGTTATGGCTACACCTTC
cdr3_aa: CASSLRDRGYGYTF

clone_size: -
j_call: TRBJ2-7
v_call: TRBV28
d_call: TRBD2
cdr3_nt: TGTGCCAGCAGTTTACTTCTAGCGGGAAACGTTTACGAGCAGTACTTC
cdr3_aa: CASSLLLAGNVYEQYF

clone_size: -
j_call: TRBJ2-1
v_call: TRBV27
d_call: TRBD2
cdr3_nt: TGTGCCAGCAGTTTATTCCGACTAGCGGATTACAATGAGCAGTTCTTC
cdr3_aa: CASSLFRLADYNEQFF

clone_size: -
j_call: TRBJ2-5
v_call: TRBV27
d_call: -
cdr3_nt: TGTGCCAGCAGTCCCACTAGGGGGGAGACCCAGTACTTC
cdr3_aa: CASSPTRGETQYF

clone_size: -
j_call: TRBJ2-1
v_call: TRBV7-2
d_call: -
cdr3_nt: TGTGCCAGCAGCTTAGGGACAGTCAATGAGCAGTTCTTC
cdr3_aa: CASSLGTVNEQFF

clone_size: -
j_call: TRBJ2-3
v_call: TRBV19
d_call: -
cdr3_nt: TGTGCCAGTAGTGCTCGGGGGGCGCGTACGGGCACAGATACGCAGTATTTT
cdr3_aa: CASSARGARTGTDTQYF

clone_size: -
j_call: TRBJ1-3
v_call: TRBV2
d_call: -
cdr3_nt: TGTGCCAGCTCCCTCTATAAGACGGGGTCTGGAAACACCATATATTTT
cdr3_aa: CASSLYKTGSGNTIYF

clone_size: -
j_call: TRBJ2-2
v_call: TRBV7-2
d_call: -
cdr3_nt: TGTGCCAGCAGCCCCCCGATCGGTTACACCGGGGAGCTGTTTTTT
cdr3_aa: CASSPPIGYTGELFF

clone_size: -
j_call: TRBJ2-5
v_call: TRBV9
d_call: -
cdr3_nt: TGTGCCAGCAGCGTAGTCGGGAGATCCGAGACCCAGTACTTC
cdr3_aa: CASSVVGRSETQYF

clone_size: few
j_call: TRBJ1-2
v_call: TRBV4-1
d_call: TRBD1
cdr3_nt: TGCGCCAGCAGCCGCGGGACAGGCTCTAACTATGGCTACACCTTC
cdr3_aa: CASSRGTGSNYGYTF

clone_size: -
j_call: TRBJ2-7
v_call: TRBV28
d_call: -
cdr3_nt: TGTGCCAGCAGTTCCAGGCCCTACGAGCAGTACTTC
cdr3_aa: CASSSRPYEQYF

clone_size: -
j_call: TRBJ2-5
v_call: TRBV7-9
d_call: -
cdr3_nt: TGTGCCAGCAGCTTAGCGCTCGGGGAGACCCAGTACTTC
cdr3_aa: CASSLALGETQYF

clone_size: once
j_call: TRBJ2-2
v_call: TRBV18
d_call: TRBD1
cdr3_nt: TGTGCCAGCTCACCAATCGGGACAGGAGTCTCGGGGGAGCTGTTTTTT
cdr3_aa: CASSPIGTGVSGELFF

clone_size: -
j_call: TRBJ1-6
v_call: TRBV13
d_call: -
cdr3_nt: TGTGCCAGCAGCCCTTCCGATCGGTATTCACCCCTCCACTTT
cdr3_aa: CASSPSDRYSPLHF

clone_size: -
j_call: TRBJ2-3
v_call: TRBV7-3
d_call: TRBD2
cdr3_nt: TGTGCCAGCAGCTTAAGGCCCTCCAGCCCCGGGACTAGTCGCACAGATACGCAGTATTTT
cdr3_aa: CASSLRPSSPGTSRTDTQYF

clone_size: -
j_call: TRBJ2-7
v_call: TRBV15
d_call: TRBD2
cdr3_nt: TGTGCCACCAGCCCCCCGGGGGGTTCCTACGAGCAGTACTTC
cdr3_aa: CATSPPGGSYEQYF

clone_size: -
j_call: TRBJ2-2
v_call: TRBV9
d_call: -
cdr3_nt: TGTGCCAGCAGCGTAGTAGCGATAGGGGGTACCGGGGAGCTGTTTTTT
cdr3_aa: CASSVVAIGGTGELFF

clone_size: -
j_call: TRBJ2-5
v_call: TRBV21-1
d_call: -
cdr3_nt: TGTGCCAGCAGCAAAGCGCGGGGGAGCCAAGAGACCCAGTACTTC
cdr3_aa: CASSKARGSQETQYF

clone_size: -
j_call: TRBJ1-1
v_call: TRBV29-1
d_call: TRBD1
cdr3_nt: TGCAGCGTTAGGGGACAGGCCTCCACTGAAGCTTTCTTT
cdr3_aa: CSVRGQASTEAFF

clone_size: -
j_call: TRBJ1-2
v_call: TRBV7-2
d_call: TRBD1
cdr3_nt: TGTGCCAGCAGCGTCACAGGGGCCTATGGCTACACCTTC
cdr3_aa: CASSVTGAYGYTF